These 6 T cell receptor beta chains were all obtained from the same sample, sequenced in a study of OX40 agonist ivuxolimab in advanced cancers. TCRdb keeps only in-frame clones here, not all; method: immunoSEQ multiplex PCR. The sample consists of over 85,000 clones, roughly 90% of them appearing once. The source material was CD4+ or CD8+ T cells sorted from blood, sampled in a trial of the OX40 agonist ivuxolimab. The receptors come from an adult with an advanced solid tumor such as melanoma, head and neck, liver or kidney cancer.

This chain links TRBV19 with TRBJ1-2, with TRBD1 matching over 7 bases. This CDR3 comprises 15 residues. Trimming took 6 bases from V and 5 from J; bases not matched to a gene: 12. Germline-derived CDR1 and CDR2 are LNHDA and SQIVND (reference sequence). The CDR3 spells CASRDRTGQLYGYTF. The CDR3 nucleotides read TGTGCCAGTAGAGATAGGACAGGTCAGCTTTATGGCTACACCTTC.

The CDR3 nucleotides are TGTGCCAGCAGTTTCGGGGACAGGGTGGACACTGAAGCTTTCTTT. Amino acids: CASSFGDRVDTEAFF. The chain carries TRBV6-5 and TRBJ1-1, with TRBD1 identical over 9 bases. Germline CDR1 MNHEY, CDR2 SVGAGI. CDR3 length: 15 residues. Trimming removed 4 bases from V and 3 bases from J; junction bases left unmatched: 6.

The chain recombines TRBV6-1 with TRBJ1-1; 10 nucleotides align to TRBD1. This CDR3 spans 13 amino acids. V gave up 3 bases and J gave up 11 bases; unmatched junction bases: 6. The V gene's germline CDR1 is MNHNS and CDR2 SASEGT. The CDR3 here is CASSDRQGAWAFF. The CDR3 coding sequence is TGTGCCAGCAGTGACCGACAGGGGGCGTGGGCTTTCTTT.

The chain couples TRBV14 to TRBJ2-1; D is ambiguous. CDR1 and CDR2 from the germline V gene are SGHDN and FVKESK. Trimming shortened V by 0 bases and J by 2 bases, and 2 bases separated the two germline ends. The CDR3 covers 13 residues. The CDR3 sequence: CASSQDTYNEQFF. DNA of the CDR3: TGTGCCAGCAGCCAAGATACCTACAATGAGCAGTTCTTC.

This CDR3 is CASSPGQGGYGYTF. CDR3 nucleotides: TGTGCCAGCAGCCCGGGACAGGGGGGCTATGGCTACACCTTC. The J gene is TRBJ1-2, the V gene TRBV11-3; 11 bases are a match to TRBD1. The CDR3 sequence is 14 residues long. Per germline, CDR1 SGHNT and CDR2 YENEEA. Germline trimming cut 5 bases from V and 4 bases from J; bases unmatched to any gene: 3.

The rearrangement uses TRBV4-1 and TRBJ2-3; the D is unclear. Germline V gene sequence: CDR1 MGHRA, CDR2 YSYEKL. The CDR3 sequence is 15 residues long. V was pared by 0 bases and J by 6 bases, with 13 bases between. For the CDR3, the DNA is TGCGCCAGCAGCCAAGATCTAGTGGTGGGGGATACGCAGTATTTT. Its translation: CASSQDLVVGDTQYF.